The 20 T cell receptor beta chains in this list originate from one sample, sequenced in a study of siplizumab effects on memory and regulatory T cells. Assay used: immunoSEQ multiplex PCR; TCRdb lists only in-frame clones, some missing. The data show some 63,000 clones, just over 95% seen once. Source material: naive CD8+ T cells sorted from blood. Every receptor here comes from a human donor in good health.

This chain uses TRBV27 with TRBJ1-1; D is unresolved. Between the trimmed V and J ends, which lost 0 bases and 1 base, there was a span of 6 bases. The CDR3 contains 14 residues. Germline values: CDR1 MNHEY, CDR2 SMNVEV (reference sequence). CDR3 protein: CASSLSGTNTEAFF. CDR3 in DNA: TGTGCCAGCAGTTTATCAGGCACGAACACTGAAGCTTTCTTT.

This clone was counted a single time. CDR3 in DNA: TGTGCCAGCAGTCCCACAACAGATACGCAGTATTTT. This codes for CASSPTTDTQYF. The rearrangement uses TRBV27 and TRBJ2-3; D call uncertain. Germline CDR1 and CDR2: MNHEY and SMNVEV (reference sequence). CDR3 length equals 12 residues. Deletions cut 5 bases from V and 3 bases from J, with 6 bases between.

This chain links TRBV28 with TRBJ1-4; tentatively, D is TRBD1 (6 bases). CDR3 size: 16 residues. Germline V gene lookup returns CDR1 MDHEN and CDR2 SYDVKM. V dropped 2 bases and J dropped 7 bases, with 17 bases sitting between them. The CDR3 here is CASSLRLGGRGEKLFF. Here the CDR3 DNA reads TGTGCCAGCAGTTTACGCCTGGGGGGGCGAGGTGAAAAACTGTTTTTT.

J is TRBJ2-7 and V is TRBV7-9, with 8 bases fitting TRBD2. Germline CDR1 and CDR2: SEHNR and FQNEAQ (reference sequence). The CDR3 sequence is 15 residues long. With 4 bases clipped from V and 0 bases from J, the junction kept 5 bases outside the gene matches. CDR3 sequence: CASSSAGTSSYEQYF. The CDR3 DNA reads TGTGCCAGCAGCTCCGCCGGGACTAGCTCCTACGAGCAGTACTTC.

The CDR3 nucleotides read TGTGCCAGCAGCTTAGGAGGGGGGGCCGCAGATACGCAGTATTTT. It translates to CASSLGGGAADTQYF. V is TRBV11-2 and J is TRBJ2-3; D perhaps matches TRBD2 (7 bases). Trimming pared 1 base from V and 4 bases from J, leaving 12 bases between. Germline CDR1 SGHAT, CDR2 FQNNGV. The CDR3 is made up of 15 amino acids.

This chain joins TRBV19 and TRBJ2-4, with 10 bases fitting TRBD2. The CDR3 is made up of 17 amino acids. V shed 2 bases, J shed 8 bases, and the junction held 12 bases outside the gene matches. Per germline, CDR1 LNHDA and CDR2 SQIVND (reference sequence). The CDR3 reads CASSIRSGGAEEDIQYF. The CDR3, as DNA: TGTGCCAGTAGTATACGGAGCGGGGGGGCTGAAGAGGACATTCAGTACTTC.

Written as DNA, the CDR3 is TGTGCCAGTAGTATCCGGGACAGCTACAACGAGCAGTACTTC. Translating gives CASSIRDSYNEQYF. The V and J genes are TRBV19 and TRBJ2-7; TRBD1 matches 7 bases. V lost 3 bases and J lost 5; bases outside the gene matches: 7. This CDR3 comprises 14 residues. Germline CDR1 LNHDA, CDR2 SQIVND (reference sequence). The full variable domain, with the rest looked up from reference TRBV19 and TRBJ2-7, is DGGITQSPKYLFRKEGQNVTLSCEQNLNHDAMYWYRQDPGQGLRLIYYSQIVNDFQKGDIAEGYSVSREKKESFPLTVTSAQKNPTAFYLCASSIRDSYNEQYFGPGTRLTVT.

V and J are TRBV11-1 and TRBJ2-2, with D hard to call. Germline lookup yields CDR1 SGHAT and CDR2 FQDESV (reference sequence). V was shortened by 2 bases and J by 6 bases, with 10 bases between the two germline ends. CDR3 length: 14 amino acids. CDR3 protein: CASSLPSGAGELFF. The CDR3 coding sequence is TGTGCCAGCAGCTTACCTTCGGGTGCCGGGGAGCTGTTTTTT. The full variable domain, its missing parts supplied by reference TRBV11-1 and TRBJ2-2, is EAEVAQSPRYKITEKSQAVAFWCDPISGHATLYWYRQILGQGPELLVQFQDESVVDDSQLPKDRFSAERLKGVDSTLKIQPAELGDSAMYLCASSLPSGAGELFFGEGSRLTVL.

The chain uses TRBV4-1 and TRBJ2-3; TRBD2 matches at 10 bases. The CDR3 extends over 18 amino acids. From germline, CDR1 is MGHRA and CDR2 YSYEKL. Trimming took 2 bases from V and 0 from J; bases not matched to a gene: 8. The CDR3 here is CASSQTPSGGYSTDTQYF. The CDR3 nucleotides read TGCGCCAGCAGCCAAACGCCTAGCGGGGGATATAGCACAGATACGCAGTATTTT.

J is TRBJ2-2 and V is TRBV6-5, with D tentatively TRBD2 (7 bases). Germline V gives CDR1 MNHEY, CDR2 SVGAGI. The CDR3 covers 15 residues. V lost 6 bases, J lost 7 bases, and 18 bases lay in between. CDR3 coding DNA: TGTGCCAGCAGATGGACATCGGGGGGCGGCGGGGAGCTGTTTTTT. Its protein is CASRWTSGGGGELFF.

V gene TRBV10-2 combines with J gene TRBJ1-2; D might be TRBD1 (6 bases). V lost 0 bases and J lost 2, with 13 bases in between. Germline V gene data show CDR1 as WSHSY and CDR2 as SAAADI. This CDR3 has 16 amino acids. The CDR3 loop is CASSESFFGGNYGYTF. The CDR3 DNA sequence: TGCGCCAGCAGTGAGTCCTTCTTCGGGGGCAACTATGGCTACACCTTC.

This clone was recorded only once. The chain has TRBV28 and TRBJ2-7; 7 positions agree with TRBD1. The trim removed 5 bases at V and 2 bases at J, leaving 6 bases unmatched. Germline CDR1 MDHEN, CDR2 SYDVKM. The CDR3 is 14 amino acids. In DNA, the CDR3 is TGTGCCAGCAGTACAGGGGACGGAGCCTACGAGCAGTACTTC. This sequence encodes CASSTGDGAYEQYF. Variable domain in full (rest from reference TRBV28 and TRBJ2-7): DVKVTQSSRYLVKRTGEKVFLECVQDMDHENMFWYRQDPGLGLRLIYFSYDVKMKEKGDIPEGYSVSREKKERFSLILESASTNQTSMYLCASSTGDGAYEQYFGPGTRLTVT.

Of note for this clone: Its ends do not fully match the called genes, so a read error is possible. J is TRBJ1-2 and V is TRBV29-1, with D hard to call. The CDR3 consists of 11 residues. Germline CDR1 and CDR2: SQVTM and ANQGSEA. CDR3 in DNA: TGCAGCGTTGAGAGTGATTGGGCTCCTGGCTTC. Its translation is CSVESDWAPGF.

The chain carries TRBV18 and TRBJ1-5; 8 bases agree with TRBD1. V lost 5 bases, J lost 3 bases, and 9 bases stayed unmatched. Germline V CDR1 and CDR2: KGHSH, LQKENI. The CDR3 extends over 16 amino acids. The CDR3 sequence is CASSSDRVVINQPQHF. The CDR3 DNA follows: TGTGCCAGCTCATCGGACAGGGTGGTGATCAATCAGCCCCAGCATTTT.

In its sample, this clone was seen once. The chain is built from TRBV30 and TRBJ2-7; D gene ambiguous. V lost 0 bases to trimming and J lost 1 base, with 10 bases between them. Germline lookup yields CDR1 GTSNPN and CDR2 SVGIG (reference sequence). This CDR3 contains 14 residues. The CDR3 sequence: CAWSVPLISYEQYF. As DNA, the CDR3 is TGTGCCTGGAGTGTACCACTCATTTCCTACGAGCAGTACTTC. The complete variable domain, with remaining parts taken from reference TRBV30 and TRBJ2-7, reads SQTIHQWPATLVQPVGSPLSLECTVEGTSNPNLYWYRQAAGRGLQLLFYSVGIGQISSEVPQNLSASRPQDRQFILSSKKLLLSDSGFYLCAWSVPLISYEQYFGPGTRLTVT.

The chain links TRBV27 to TRBJ2-1; D unclear. The V gene lost 4 bases and the J gene lost 7 bases, with 8 bases spanning the gap. This CDR3 spans 12 amino acids. Germline V gene lookup returns CDR1 MNHEY and CDR2 SMNVEV (reference sequence). CDR3: CASSSGLNEQFF. CDR3 DNA sequence: TGTGCCAGCAGTTCTGGGTTGAATGAGCAGTTCTTC.

This chain joins TRBV6-1 and TRBJ2-7; D uncertain. Germline V gene sequence: CDR1 MNHNS, CDR2 SASEGT. V lost 0 bases, J lost 3 bases, and 6 bases lay in between. The CDR3 consists of 13 residues. CDR3 nucleotide sequence: TGTGCCAGCAGTGAAGCGCTGGGCTACGAGCAGTACTTC. Translation gives CASSEALGYEQYF.

This sequence joins TRBV5-4 and TRBJ1-1; D uncertain. The length of the CDR3 is 11 residues. V dropped 7 bases and J dropped 4 bases, with 8 bases sitting between them. Germline V gene lookup returns CDR1 SGHNT and CDR2 YYREEE (reference sequence). The CDR3 sequence: CASHLGTEAFF. The CDR3 DNA reads TGTGCCAGCCACCTAGGCACTGAAGCTTTCTTT.

The chain links TRBV5-4 to TRBJ2-5, with D possibly matching TRBD2 (5 bases). V was shortened by 4 bases and J by 5 bases, with 18 bases between the two germline ends. CDR3 length: 15 residues. Germline CDR1 SGHNT, CDR2 YYREEE (reference sequence). This CDR3 is CASSPTLGAAETQYF. CDR3 nucleotides: TGTGCCAGCAGCCCCACCCTGGGAGCGGCGGAGACCCAGTACTTC.

This clone was seen a single time. This chain joins TRBV7-6 and TRBJ2-7, with 9 bases identical to TRBD1. The trim removed 5 bases at V and 2 bases at J, leaving 4 bases unmatched. Germline-derived CDR1 and CDR2 are SGHVS and FNYEAQ. The CDR3 runs 14 residues. The DNA for the CDR3 is TGTGCCAGCAGCCCGACAGGGGGGACCTACGAGCAGTACTTC. It yields the protein CASSPTGGTYEQYF.